Each of the 26 T cell receptor beta chains below was sequenced from the same sample in a study of cytomegalovirus exposure and HLA in healthy donors. Amplification used 60 Vbeta primers and 13 Jbeta primers. Clones were sequenced by immunoSEQ multiplex PCR, and TCRdb holds only the in-frame ones, with some missing. The sample carries 55,000 to 75,000 clones, 65% to 80% recorded once. Sequencing was carried out using PBMCs. The receptors were sampled from a man aged 40-50 years in good health and CMV-seropositive.

This clone was found a few times. The V gene is TRBV29-1, the J gene TRBJ2-2; 7 bases are shared with TRBD1. The CDR3 consists of 14 residues. Germline V gives CDR1 SQVTM, CDR2 ANQGSEA. The junction had 7 bases not matched to a gene; V was cut back by 4 bases and J by 5 bases. CDR3 region: CSVGNRGRTGELFF. The DNA of the CDR3 is TGCAGCGTTGGAAACAGGGGTAGAACCGGGGAGCTGTTTTTT.

This clone turned up a few times. The rearrangement links TRBV19 to TRBJ2-7, with 8 bases matching TRBD1. V trimming: 5 bases; J trimming: 6 bases; junction bases outside the gene matches: 6. The CDR3 spans 13 residues. Germline CDR1 reads LNHDA; CDR2 reads SQIVND (reference sequence). CDR3 residues: CASSLTDRGEQYF. The CDR3 region has the DNA TGTGCCAGTAGTCTGACTGACAGGGGCGAGCAGTACTTC.

V is TRBV12-5 and J is TRBJ2-3, with TRBD1 matching over 7 bases. The germline CDR1 and CDR2 sequences are LGHNT and FRNRAP. V was clipped by 2 bases and J by 3 bases; unmatched bases: 11. There are 17 residues in the CDR3. The CDR3 here is CASGLRYRGPTTDTQYF. The CDR3 bases are TGTGCTAGTGGTTTGAGGTACAGGGGACCTACTACAGATACGCAGTATTTT.

The V call is TRBV19, the J call TRBJ1-5; TRBD1 matches 7 bases. The junction had 8 bases not matched to a gene; V was cut back by 5 bases and J by 7 bases. CDR1 and CDR2 from the germline V gene are LNHDA and SQIVND (reference sequence). The CDR3 loop spans 14 amino acids. CDR3 bases: TGTGCCAGTAGTGTCCGGGACAGTGGGCAGCCCCAGCATTTT. This translates into CASSVRDSGQPQHF.

The V and J genes are TRBV6-1 and TRBJ1-2; TRBD1 matches 9 bases. Per germline, CDR1 MNHNS and CDR2 SASEGT. The V segment lost 7 bases and the J segment 7 bases; nucleotides outside the gene matches: 10. The CDR3 totals 14 residues. CDR3 nucleotides: TGTGCCAGCACGTACCTACAGGGGGCGATTGGCTACACCTTC. This gives the protein CASTYLQGAIGYTF.

The V call is TRBV2, the J call TRBJ2-7; 9 bases map to TRBD2. The CDR3 loop spans 15 amino acids. CDR1 and CDR2 (germline): SNHLY, FYNNEI. Unmatched junction bases numbered 4, after V lost 1 base and J lost 3 bases. The chain's CDR3 is CASSEGTSAYYEQYF. CDR3 DNA: TGTGCCAGCAGTGAAGGGACTAGCGCATACTACGAGCAGTACTTC.

The chain is built from TRBV2 and TRBJ1-5; possibly TRBD1 for D (6 bases). Trimming cost V 7 bases and J 6 bases, with 16 bases left between them. The CDR3 is 14 residues long. Germline lookup yields CDR1 SNHLY and CDR2 FYNNEI. The CDR3 protein is CASKPTGSGQPQHF. The CDR3 bases are TGTGCCAGCAAACCAACAGGGTCTGGTCAGCCCCAGCATTTT.

The CDR3 loop is CASSTNRGAETQYF. The CDR3 nucleotides read TGTGCCAGCAGCACCAACAGGGGGGCAGAGACCCAGTACTTC. This sequence joins TRBV7-2 and TRBJ2-5, with 8 bases lining up with TRBD1. V lost 5 bases, J lost 4 bases, and 6 bases stayed unmatched. Germline-derived CDR1 and CDR2 are SGHTA and FQGNSA. The CDR3 length is 14 residues.

The J gene is TRBJ2-7, the V gene TRBV7-9; D possibly corresponds to TRBD1 (5 bases). V lost 11 bases and J 2 bases, leaving 13 bases between the germline ends. The V gene's germline CDR1 is SEHNR and CDR2 FQNEAQ (reference sequence). This CDR3 spans 12 amino acids. CDR3 region: CAVARTTYEQYF. CDR3 sequence (DNA): TGTGCCGTAGCCCGGACAACCTACGAGCAGTACTTC.

This rearrangement joins TRBV11-2 to TRBJ2-1; 8 positions agree with TRBD2. Germline V gene lookup returns CDR1 SGHAT and CDR2 FQNNGV. V dropped 7 bases and J dropped 3; count of bases not matched to a gene: 11. The CDR3 consists of 16 residues. CDR3 DNA sequence: TGTGCCAGCACCTCAAGGGGGACTAGTTTCTACAATGAGCAGTTCTTC. Translating gives CASTSRGTSFYNEQFF.

In this sample, this clone turned up once. This chain uses TRBV11-2 with TRBJ2-7; 11 bases fit TRBD1. Losses at the gene ends were 3 bases for V and 2 bases for J; bases not matched to a gene: 9. The CDR3 loop spans 17 amino acids. In germline, CDR1 is SGHAT, CDR2 FQNNGV. The CDR3 bases are TGTGCCAGCAGCTTCTGGGGGTCGGGACAGGGGGCCTACGAGCAGTACTTC. Translation: CASSFWGSGQGAYEQYF.

This chain uses TRBV7-9 with TRBJ1-1; D gene unclear. The CDR3 contains 14 residues. From germline, CDR1 is SEHNR and CDR2 FQNEAQ (reference sequence). V was clipped by 7 bases and J by 2 bases, with 14 bases between them. CDR3 loop: CASTLSGVNTEAFF. Here the CDR3 DNA reads TGTGCCAGCACCTTGAGCGGGGTCAACACTGAAGCTTTCTTT.

The chain joins TRBV19 to TRBJ2-1; possible D gene TRBD1, 6 bases. Germline loops: CDR1 LNHDA, CDR2 SQIVND (reference sequence). This CDR3 has 14 residues. The V and J ends lost 4 bases and 4 bases respectively, with 11 bases between them. CDR3 nucleotides: TGTGCCAGTAGTACCGAAACAGGGTACAATGAGCAGTTCTTC. Translating it yields CASSTETGYNEQFF.

This clone was seen a handful of times. The CDR3, as DNA: TGTGCCAGCGCCAGGACTAGCGGGGTGGTAGATACGCAGTATTTT. This sequence encodes CASARTSGVVDTQYF. The J gene is TRBJ2-3, the V gene TRBV6-6; TRBD2 aligns across 12 bases. The CDR3 is 15 amino acids. V shed 8 bases and J 5 bases; nucleotides not matched to a gene: 8. The V gene's germline CDR1 is MNHNY and CDR2 SVGAGI (reference sequence).

This clone has a handful of counts. The J gene is TRBJ2-5, the V gene TRBV30, with a tentative D call TRBD2 (6 bases). Trimming shortened V by 2 bases and J by 4 bases, and 11 bases separated the two germline ends. Germline-derived CDR1 and CDR2 are GTSNPN and SVGIG (reference sequence). The CDR3 spans 13 residues. The CDR3 is CAWSMGGSETQYF. The CDR3 nucleotides read TGTGCCTGGAGTATGGGGGGTTCAGAGACCCAGTACTTC.

V usage is TRBV6-1 and J usage is TRBJ2-5; weak D call: TRBD2 (5 bases). In germline, CDR1 is MNHNS, CDR2 SASEGT. The CDR3 consists of 12 residues. Between the trimmed V and J ends, which lost 6 bases and 3 bases, there was a span of 8 bases. CDR3 coding DNA: TGTGCCAGCAGCGGGGTGGAAGAGACCCAGTACTTC. Protein product: CASSGVEETQYF.

V and J are TRBV4-1 and TRBJ2-3; 8 bases line up with TRBD1. The CDR3 has 15 residues. The ends lost 7 bases at V and 0 bases at J; junction bases unmatched: 6. CDR1 and CDR2 from the germline V gene are MGHRA and YSYEKL. CDR3 DNA sequence: TGCGCCAGCAAGGGTAGACAGGGGAGCACAGATACGCAGTATTTT. Translation gives CASKGRQGSTDTQYF.

A single count supports this clone. The CDR3 region is CSVVWQNTGELFF. In DNA, the CDR3 is TGCAGCGTTGTTTGGCAGAACACCGGGGAGCTGTTTTTT. The chain couples TRBV29-1 to TRBJ2-2; unclear D gene. The CDR3 covers 13 residues. Trimming removed 4 bases at V and 1 base at J, with 7 bases between. Per germline, CDR1 SQVTM and CDR2 ANQGSEA.

The V and J genes are TRBV11-2 and TRBJ1-1; no reliable D call. V was cut by 6 bases and J by 3 bases, with 11 bases left in between. The CDR3 runs 13 residues. Germline loops: CDR1 SGHAT, CDR2 FQNNGV. CDR3 nucleotide sequence: TGTGCCAGCAGTTTAACTAGGGACACTGAAGCTTTCTTT. As protein: CASSLTRDTEAFF.

The chain joins TRBV5-8 to TRBJ2-5, with TRBD1 identical over 7 bases. This CDR3 has 13 residues. J gave up 5 bases and V 5 bases, and 6 bases lay outside the gene matches. Germline assignment: CDR1 SGHTS and CDR2 YDEGEE. CDR3 sequence (DNA): TGTGCCAGCAGGACCACAGGGGTCGAGACCCAGTACTTC. Translated: CASRTTGVETQYF.

This rearrangement joins TRBV7-9 to TRBJ2-4; no clear D gene. Germline loops: CDR1 SEHNR, CDR2 FQNEAQ (reference sequence). The ends were cut back, 4 bases at V and 0 bases at J, with 7 bases in the middle. The CDR3 is made up of 14 amino acids. Here the CDR3 DNA reads TGTGCCAGCAGCTCCCAGGTAGCCAAAAACATTCAGTACTTC. Amino acid sequence: CASSSQVAKNIQYF.

The gene calls are TRBV19 and TRBJ1-2; D remains unclear. Trimming pared 5 bases from V and 2 bases from J, leaving 18 bases between. Germline CDR1 is LNHDA and CDR2 is SQIVND (reference sequence). The CDR3 consists of 16 residues. The DNA for the CDR3 is TGTGCCAGTAGTGGAGGACTACCCCATCAAAACTATGGCTACACCTTC. It is translated as CASSGGLPHQNYGYTF. Full variable domain (outside the CDR3, taken from reference TRBV19 and TRBJ1-2): DGGITQSPKYLFRKEGQNVTLSCEQNLNHDAMYWYRQDPGQGLRLIYYSQIVNDFQKGDIAEGYSVSREKKESFPLTVTSAQKNPTAFYLCASSGGLPHQNYGYTFGSGTRLTVV.

V gene TRBV30 combines with J gene TRBJ1-2, with TRBD1 matching over 7 bases. Germline CDR1 GTSNPN, CDR2 SVGIG (reference sequence). The CDR3 runs 12 residues. J lost 7 bases, V lost 4 bases, and 6 bases had no gene match. As DNA, the CDR3 is TGTGCCTGGACCCCGACAGGGTCTGGCTACACCTTC. Translation: CAWTPTGSGYTF. Variable domain in full (rest from reference TRBV30 and TRBJ1-2): SQTIHQWPATLVQPVGSPLSLECTVEGTSNPNLYWYRQAAGRGLQLLFYSVGIGQISSEVPQNLSASRPQDRQFILSSKKLLLSDSGFYLCAWTPTGSGYTFGSGTRLTVV.

The chain uses TRBV11-3 and TRBJ2-1, with 9 bases lining up with TRBD2. CDR3 length: 13 amino acids. Per germline, CDR1 SGHNT and CDR2 YENEEA. Trimming at V came to 4 bases and at J to 12 bases, leaving 7 bases not matched to a gene. This chain's CDR3 is CASSSLKLAGQFF. CDR3 nucleotide sequence: TGTGCCAGCAGCTCCCTTAAACTAGCGGGGCAGTTCTTC. The full variable domain, rest sourced from reference TRBV11-3 and TRBJ2-1, is EAGVVQSPRYKIIEKKQPVAFWCNPISGHNTLYWYLQNLGQGPELLIRYENEEAVDDSQLPKDRFSAERLKGVDSTLKIQPAELGDSAVYLCASSSLKLAGQFFGPGTRLTVL.

The chain employs TRBV4-2 and TRBJ2-2; 7 bases fit TRBD2. CDR1 and CDR2 (germline): LGHNA, YNFKEQ. V shed 5 bases, J shed 0 bases, and the junction held 9 bases outside the gene matches. This CDR3 spans 17 amino acids. The CDR3: CASSGLAAYTNTGELFF. The CDR3 nucleotides read TGTGCCAGCAGCGGCCTAGCGGCCTATACGAACACCGGGGAGCTGTTTTTT.

This chain links TRBV7-3 with TRBJ2-2; the D gene is possibly TRBD2 (6 bases). Per germline, CDR1 SGHTA and CDR2 FQGTGA. CDR3 size: 16 residues. The V end was cut by 5 bases, the J end by 6 bases, with 19 bases between. CDR3 sequence (DNA): TGTGCCAGCAGCCCCCCGGGGGTCCGCTTCTCCGGGGAGCTGTTTTTT. It yields the protein CASSPPGVRFSGELFF.